Listed below are T cell receptor beta chains from one sample, sequenced in a study of regulatory and conventional T cells in RAG deficiency. Generated by immunoSEQ multiplex PCR, the TCRdb table keeps only in-frame clones and is missing some. The sample yields 45,000 or so clones, just under 90% seen once. These sequences were also reported in another study, on regulatory T cells.

The sample comprised CD4+ effector T cells sorted from blood. The receptor source for this set is a human donor in good health. Each CDR3 is given with its conserved first and last residue. A D gene is named only where the DNA matches it firmly. Expanded clones get a size class; other rows say once, few or many, or leave the size out.

d_gene: -; v_gene: TRBV10-2; abundance: -; j_gene: TRBJ1-1; CDR3nt: TGCGCCAGCAGTGCGGGGGCCCCAATGAACACTGAAGCTTTCTTT; CDR3aa: CASSAGAPMNTEAFF
d_gene: TRBD1; v_gene: TRBV25-1; abundance: -; j_gene: TRBJ1-4; CDR3nt: TGTGCCAGCAGTGCCCGGACAGGGTCACGAGAAAAACTGTTTTTT; CDR3aa: CASSARTGSREKLFF
d_gene: -; v_gene: TRBV18; abundance: -; j_gene: TRBJ2-6; CDR3nt: TGTGCCAGCTCACCAATGCAGGCTAGCTCTGGGGCCAACGTCCTGACTTTC; CDR3aa: CASSPMQASSGANVLTF
d_gene: TRBD1; v_gene: TRBV18; abundance: -; j_gene: TRBJ1-2; CDR3nt: TGTGCCAGCTCACCGGGACAGGGAAATAACTATGGCTACACCTTC; CDR3aa: CASSPGQGNNYGYTF
d_gene: TRBD2; v_gene: TRBV6-5; abundance: -; j_gene: TRBJ2-5; CDR3nt: TGTGCCAGCAGTGGCTCCGGGACTAGGACAGAGACCCAGTACTTC; CDR3aa: CASSGSGTRTETQYF
d_gene: TRBD2; v_gene: TRBV14; abundance: once; j_gene: TRBJ2-3; CDR3nt: TGTGCCAGCAGCCAACGTTGGCTAGCGGGAGGAGATACGCAGTATTTT; CDR3aa: CASSQRWLAGGDTQYF
d_gene: TRBD2; v_gene: TRBV5-4; abundance: -; j_gene: TRBJ2-7; CDR3nt: TGTGCCAGCAGGTTCTGGCCTAGCGGGGGGCCACTAAACTACGAGCAGTACTTC; CDR3aa: CASRFWPSGGPLNYEQYF
d_gene: -; v_gene: TRBV6-5; abundance: -; j_gene: TRBJ2-7; CDR3nt: TGTGCCACTATGACAGCAAAACACTACGAGCAGTACTTC; CDR3aa: CATMTAKHYEQYF
d_gene: TRBD1; v_gene: TRBV5-1; abundance: -; j_gene: TRBJ1-2; CDR3nt: TGCGCCAGCAGCTCGGACAGGGGGTACGGCTACACCTTC; CDR3aa: CASSSDRGYGYTF
d_gene: -; v_gene: TRBV19; abundance: -; j_gene: TRBJ2-1; CDR3nt: TGTGCCAGTAGGAGGGGCAGCACCGACAATGAGCAGTTCTTC; CDR3aa: CASRRGSTDNEQFF
d_gene: -; v_gene: TRBV6-1; abundance: -; j_gene: TRBJ1-2; CDR3nt: TGTGCCAGCAGTGTCCACAGGGACGGCTACACCTTC; CDR3aa: CASSVHRDGYTF
d_gene: -; v_gene: TRBV14; abundance: -; j_gene: TRBJ2-3; CDR3nt: TGTGCCAGCAGCCCATTGGCGGCGGCTAGCACAGATACGCAGTATTTT; CDR3aa: CASSPLAAASTDTQYF
d_gene: TRBD1; v_gene: TRBV7-9; abundance: -; j_gene: TRBJ2-7; CDR3nt: TGTGCCAGCAGCTCATGGGACAGGGGAGGCTACGAGCAGTACTTC; CDR3aa: CASSSWDRGGYEQYF
d_gene: -; v_gene: TRBV2; abundance: -; j_gene: TRBJ2-2; CDR3nt: TGTGCCAGCAGTGCGATTGACCCCTCTACCGGGGAGCTGTTTTTT; CDR3aa: CASSAIDPSTGELFF
d_gene: TRBD2; v_gene: TRBV7-3; abundance: -; j_gene: TRBJ2-1; CDR3nt: TGTGCCAGCAGCTCGTCAGCGGGAGTCCGCAATGAGCAGTTCTTC; CDR3aa: CASSSSAGVRNEQFF
d_gene: -; v_gene: TRBV6-5; abundance: -; j_gene: TRBJ1-1; CDR3nt: TGTGCCAGCAGTTACTCGGGACGGGGAAACACTGAAGCTTTCTTT; CDR3aa: CASSYSGRGNTEAFF
d_gene: -; v_gene: TRBV13; abundance: -; j_gene: TRBJ2-1; CDR3nt: TGTGCCAGCAGCTTAGCAGGGGTCCTAGGGGTGGAGCAGTTCTTC; CDR3aa: CASSLAGVLGVEQFF
d_gene: TRBD1; v_gene: TRBV6-5; abundance: once; j_gene: TRBJ2-7; CDR3nt: TGTGCCAGCAGCAAGAACCGGGACAGGATTTACGAGCAGTACTTC; CDR3aa: CASSKNRDRIYEQYF
d_gene: TRBD2; v_gene: TRBV9; abundance: -; j_gene: TRBJ2-2; CDR3nt: TGTGCCAGCAGCGCGACTAGCGGGAGGGCCGGAAACACCGGGGAGCTGTTTTTT; CDR3aa: CASSATSGRAGNTGELFF
d_gene: -; v_gene: TRBV6-1; abundance: -; j_gene: TRBJ1-5; CDR3nt: TGTGCCAGCAGTCCAAGCAGGGGTGGGCAGCCCCAGCATTTT; CDR3aa: CASSPSRGGQPQHF
d_gene: TRBD2; v_gene: TRBV5-6; abundance: -; j_gene: TRBJ2-2; CDR3nt: TGTGCCAGCAGCTTGGCAGCGGGAGTTCCCACCGGGGAGCTGTTTTTT; CDR3aa: CASSLAAGVPTGELFF